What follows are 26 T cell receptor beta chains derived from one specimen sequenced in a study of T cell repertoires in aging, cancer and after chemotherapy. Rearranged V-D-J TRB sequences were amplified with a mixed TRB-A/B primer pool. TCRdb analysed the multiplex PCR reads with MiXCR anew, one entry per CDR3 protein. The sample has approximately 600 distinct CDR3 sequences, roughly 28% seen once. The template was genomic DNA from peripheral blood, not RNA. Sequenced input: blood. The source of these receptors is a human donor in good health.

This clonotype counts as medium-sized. The CDR3 region is CASSQAGQLYEQYF. CDR3 nucleotides: TGTGCCAGCAGCCAAGCCGGACAGCTCTACGAGCAGTACTTC. The J gene is TRBJ2-7, the V gene TRBV4-2; D is perhaps TRBD1 (6 bases). Germline loops: CDR1 LGHNA, CDR2 YNFKEQ. V gave up 1 base and J gave up 3 bases, with 10 bases separating them. The CDR3 runs to 14 residues.

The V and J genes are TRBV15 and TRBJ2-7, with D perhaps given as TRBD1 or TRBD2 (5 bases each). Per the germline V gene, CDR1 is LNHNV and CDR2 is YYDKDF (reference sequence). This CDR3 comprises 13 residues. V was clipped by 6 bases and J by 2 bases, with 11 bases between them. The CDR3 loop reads CATSSGTPYEQYF. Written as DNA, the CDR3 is TGTGCCACCAGTTCAGGGACCCCCTACGAGCAGTACTTC. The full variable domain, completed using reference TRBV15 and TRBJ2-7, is DAMVIQNPRYQVTQFGKPVTLSCSQTLNHNVMYWYQQKSSQAPKLLFHYYDKDFNNEADTPDNFQSRRPNTSFCFLDIRSPGLGDTAMYLCATSSGTPYEQYFGPGTRLTVT.

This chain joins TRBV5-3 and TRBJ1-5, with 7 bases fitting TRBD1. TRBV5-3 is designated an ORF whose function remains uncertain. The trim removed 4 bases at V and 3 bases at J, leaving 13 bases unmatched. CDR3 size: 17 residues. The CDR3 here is CARSRRPRDSLNQPQHF. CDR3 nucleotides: TGTGCCAGAAGCCGACGCCCCCGGGACAGTCTCAATCAGCCCCAGCATTTT.

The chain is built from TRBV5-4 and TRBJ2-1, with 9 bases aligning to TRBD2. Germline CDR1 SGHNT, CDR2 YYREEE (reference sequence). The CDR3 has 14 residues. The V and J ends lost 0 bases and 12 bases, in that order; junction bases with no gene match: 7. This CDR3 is CASSLGASGMGQFF. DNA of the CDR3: TGTGCCAGCAGCTTGGGAGCTAGCGGGATGGGGCAGTTCTTC.

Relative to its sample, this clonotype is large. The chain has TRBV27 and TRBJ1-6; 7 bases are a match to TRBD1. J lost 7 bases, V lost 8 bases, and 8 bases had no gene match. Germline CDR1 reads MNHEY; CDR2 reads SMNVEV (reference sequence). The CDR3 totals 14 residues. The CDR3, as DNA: TGTGCCAGCCGCCGGGGGACAGCGAATTCACCCCTCCACTTT. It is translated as CASRRGTANSPLHF.

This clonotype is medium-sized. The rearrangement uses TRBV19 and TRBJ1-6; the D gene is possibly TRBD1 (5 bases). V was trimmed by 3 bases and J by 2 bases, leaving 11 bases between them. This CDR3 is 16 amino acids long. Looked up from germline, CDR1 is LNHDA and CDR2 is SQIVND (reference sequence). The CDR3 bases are TGTGCCAGTAGTATTGGTGGGACCACCTATAATTCACCCCTCCACTTT. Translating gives CASSIGGTTYNSPLHF. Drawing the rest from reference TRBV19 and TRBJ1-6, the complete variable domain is DGGITQSPKYLFRKEGQNVTLSCEQNLNHDAMYWYRQDPGQGLRLIYYSQIVNDFQKGDIAEGYSVSREKKESFPLTVTSAQKNPTAFYLCASSIGGTTYNSPLHFGNGTRLTVT.

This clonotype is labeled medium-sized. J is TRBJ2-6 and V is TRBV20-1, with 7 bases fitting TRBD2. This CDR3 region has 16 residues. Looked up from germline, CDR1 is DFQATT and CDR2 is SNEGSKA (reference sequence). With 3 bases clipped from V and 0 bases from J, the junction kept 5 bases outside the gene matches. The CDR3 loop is CSASGGVSSGANVLTF. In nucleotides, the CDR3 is TGCAGTGCTAGTGGGGGGGTTAGCTCTGGGGCCAACGTCCTGACTTTC.

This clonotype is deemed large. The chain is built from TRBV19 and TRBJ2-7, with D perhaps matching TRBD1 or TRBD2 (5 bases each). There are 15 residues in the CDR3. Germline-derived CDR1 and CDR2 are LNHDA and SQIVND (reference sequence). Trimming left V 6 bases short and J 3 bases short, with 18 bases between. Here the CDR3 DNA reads TGTGCCAGTAGCTCACCCGGGACGGTTGTCTACGAGCAGTACTTC. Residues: CASSSPGTVVYEQYF.

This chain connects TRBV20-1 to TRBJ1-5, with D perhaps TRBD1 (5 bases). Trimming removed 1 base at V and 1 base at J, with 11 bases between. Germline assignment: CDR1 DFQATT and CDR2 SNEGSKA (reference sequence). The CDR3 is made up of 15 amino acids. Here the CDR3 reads CSARVPGSSNQPQHF. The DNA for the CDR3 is TGCAGTGCTAGAGTTCCAGGGTCGAGCAATCAGCCCCAGCATTTT.

Here the CDR3 reads CASSLGTLRKETQYF. CDR3 DNA sequence: TGTGCCAGCAGCTTAGGTACATTACGGAAAGAGACCCAGTACTTC. The J gene is TRBJ2-5, the V gene TRBV7-9; D gene unclear. The ends were cut back, 1 base at V and 3 bases at J, with 12 bases in the middle. The CDR3 totals 15 residues. Germline V lookup: CDR1 SEHNR, CDR2 FQNEAQ (reference sequence).

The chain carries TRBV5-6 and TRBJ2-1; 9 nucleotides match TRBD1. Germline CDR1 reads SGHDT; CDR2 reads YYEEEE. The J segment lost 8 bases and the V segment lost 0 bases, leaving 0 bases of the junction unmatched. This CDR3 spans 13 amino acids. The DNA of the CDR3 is TGTGCCAGCAGCTTGGGGACAGGGGATGAGCAGTTCTTC. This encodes CASSLGTGDEQFF.

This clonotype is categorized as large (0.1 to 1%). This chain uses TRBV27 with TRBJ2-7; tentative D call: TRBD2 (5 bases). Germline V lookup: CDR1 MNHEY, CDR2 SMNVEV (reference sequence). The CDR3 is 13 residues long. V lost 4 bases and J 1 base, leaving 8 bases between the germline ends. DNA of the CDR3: TGTGCCAGCAGTTCCGGCGGGTCCTACGAGCAGTACTTC. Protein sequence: CASSSGGSYEQYF.

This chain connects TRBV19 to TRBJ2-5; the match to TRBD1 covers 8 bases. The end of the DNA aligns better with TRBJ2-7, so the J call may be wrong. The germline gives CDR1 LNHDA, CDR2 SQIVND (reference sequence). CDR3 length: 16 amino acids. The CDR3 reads CASSARPGGSSYEQYF. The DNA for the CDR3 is TGTGCCAGTAGTGCACGCCCAGGGGGCAGTTCCTACGAGCAGTACTTC.

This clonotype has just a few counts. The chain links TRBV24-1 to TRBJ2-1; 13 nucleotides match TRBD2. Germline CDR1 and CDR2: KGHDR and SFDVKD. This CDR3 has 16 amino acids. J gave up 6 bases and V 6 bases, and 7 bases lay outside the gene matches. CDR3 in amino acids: CATSPGTSGTVNEQFF. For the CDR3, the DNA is TGTGCCACCAGTCCCGGGACTAGCGGGACAGTCAATGAGCAGTTCTTC.

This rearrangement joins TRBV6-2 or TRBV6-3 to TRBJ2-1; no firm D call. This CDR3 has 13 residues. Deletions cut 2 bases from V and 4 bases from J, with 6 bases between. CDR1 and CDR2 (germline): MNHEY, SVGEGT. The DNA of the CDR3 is TGTGCCAGCAGTTACCTAGGTTACAATGAGCAGTTCTTC. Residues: CASSYLGYNEQFF.

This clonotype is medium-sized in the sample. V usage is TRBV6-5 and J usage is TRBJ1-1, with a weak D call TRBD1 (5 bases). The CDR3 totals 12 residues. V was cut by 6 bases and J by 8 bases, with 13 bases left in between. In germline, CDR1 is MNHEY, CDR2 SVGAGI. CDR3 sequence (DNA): TGTGCCAGCAGCCCGGGACCTCCCGAAGCTTTCTTT. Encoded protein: CASSPGPPEAFF.

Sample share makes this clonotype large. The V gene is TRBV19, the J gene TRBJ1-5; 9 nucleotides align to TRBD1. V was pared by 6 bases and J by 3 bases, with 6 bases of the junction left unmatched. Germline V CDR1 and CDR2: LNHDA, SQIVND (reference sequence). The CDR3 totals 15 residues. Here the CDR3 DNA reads TGTGCCAGTAGGCCACGGACAGGGGTCAATCAGCCCCAGCATTTT. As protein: CASRPRTGVNQPQHF.

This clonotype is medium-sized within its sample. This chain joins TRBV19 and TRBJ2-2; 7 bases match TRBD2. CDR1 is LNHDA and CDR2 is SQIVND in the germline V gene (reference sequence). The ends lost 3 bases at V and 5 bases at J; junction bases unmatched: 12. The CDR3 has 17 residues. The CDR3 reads CASSIPGLPRSTGELFF. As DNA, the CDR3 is TGTGCCAGTAGTATCCCGGGACTACCGAGGTCGACCGGGGAGCTGTTTTTT.

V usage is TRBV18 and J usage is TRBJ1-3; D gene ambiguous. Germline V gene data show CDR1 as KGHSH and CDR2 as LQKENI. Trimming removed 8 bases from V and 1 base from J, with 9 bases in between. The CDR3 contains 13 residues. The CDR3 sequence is CASLGSSGNTIYF. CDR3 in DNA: TGTGCCAGCCTAGGGTCTTCTGGAAACACCATATATTTT.

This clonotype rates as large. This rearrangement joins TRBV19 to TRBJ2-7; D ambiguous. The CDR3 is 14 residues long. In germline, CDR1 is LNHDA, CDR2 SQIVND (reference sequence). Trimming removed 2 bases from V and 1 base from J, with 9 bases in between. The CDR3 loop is CASSILASSYEQYF. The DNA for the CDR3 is TGTGCCAGTAGTATATTGGCCAGTTCCTACGAGCAGTACTTC.

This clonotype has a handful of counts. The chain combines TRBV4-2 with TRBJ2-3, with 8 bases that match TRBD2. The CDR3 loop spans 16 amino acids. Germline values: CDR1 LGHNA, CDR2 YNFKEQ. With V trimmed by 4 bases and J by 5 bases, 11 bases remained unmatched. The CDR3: CASSLTSASELDTQYF. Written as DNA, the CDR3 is TGTGCCAGCAGCCTGACTAGCGCCTCTGAGCTAGATACGCAGTATTTT.

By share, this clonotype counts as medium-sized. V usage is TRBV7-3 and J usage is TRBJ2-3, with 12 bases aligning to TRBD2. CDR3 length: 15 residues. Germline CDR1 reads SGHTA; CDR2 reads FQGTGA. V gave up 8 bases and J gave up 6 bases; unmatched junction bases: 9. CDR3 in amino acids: CASRPSGRAGDTQYF. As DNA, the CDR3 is TGTGCCAGCCGGCCTAGCGGGAGGGCCGGGGATACGCAGTATTTT.

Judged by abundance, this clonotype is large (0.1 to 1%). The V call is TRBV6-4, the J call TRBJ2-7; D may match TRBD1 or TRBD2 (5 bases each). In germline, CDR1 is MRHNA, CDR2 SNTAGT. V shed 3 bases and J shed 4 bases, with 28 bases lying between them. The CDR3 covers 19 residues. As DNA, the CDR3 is TGTGCCAGCAGTGAGGGTCAACTGGACAAGCGGCGGAGTGGGTACGAGCAGTACTTC. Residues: CASSEGQLDKRRSGYEQYF.

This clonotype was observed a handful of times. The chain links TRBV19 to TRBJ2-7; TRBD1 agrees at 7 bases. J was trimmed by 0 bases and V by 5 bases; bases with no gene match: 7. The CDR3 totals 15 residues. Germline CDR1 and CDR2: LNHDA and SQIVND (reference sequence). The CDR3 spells CASSRDRESSYEQYF. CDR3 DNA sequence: TGTGCCAGTAGTCGCGACAGGGAAAGCTCCTACGAGCAGTACTTC.

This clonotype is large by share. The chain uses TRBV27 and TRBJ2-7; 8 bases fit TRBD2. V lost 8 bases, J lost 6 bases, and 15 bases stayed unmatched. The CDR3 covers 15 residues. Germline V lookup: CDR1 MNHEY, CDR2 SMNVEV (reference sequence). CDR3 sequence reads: CASHTGGTAAAEQYF. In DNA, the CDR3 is TGTGCCAGCCATACGGGGGGGACGGCGGCAGCCGAGCAGTACTTC.

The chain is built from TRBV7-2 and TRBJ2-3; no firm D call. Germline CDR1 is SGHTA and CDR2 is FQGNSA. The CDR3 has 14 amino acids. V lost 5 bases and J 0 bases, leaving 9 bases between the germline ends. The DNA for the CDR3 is TGTGCCAGCAGCCATCAAACTAGCACAGATACGCAGTATTTT. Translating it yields CASSHQTSTDTQYF. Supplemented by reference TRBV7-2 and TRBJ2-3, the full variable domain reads GAGVSQSPSNKVTEKGKDVELRCDPISGHTALYWYRQSLGQGLEFLIYFQGNSAPDKSGLPSDRFSAERTGGSVSTLTIQRTQQEDSAVYLCASSHQTSTDTQYFGPGTRLTVL.